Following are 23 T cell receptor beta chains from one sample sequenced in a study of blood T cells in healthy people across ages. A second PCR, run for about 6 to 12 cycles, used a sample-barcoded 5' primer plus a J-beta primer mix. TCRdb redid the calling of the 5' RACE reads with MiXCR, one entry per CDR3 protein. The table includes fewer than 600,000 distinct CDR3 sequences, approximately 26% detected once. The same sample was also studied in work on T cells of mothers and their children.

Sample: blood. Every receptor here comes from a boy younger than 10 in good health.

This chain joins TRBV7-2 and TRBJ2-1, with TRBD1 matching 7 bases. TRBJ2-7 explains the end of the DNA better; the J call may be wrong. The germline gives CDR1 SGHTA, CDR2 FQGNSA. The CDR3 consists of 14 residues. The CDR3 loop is CASSQTGSSWEQYF. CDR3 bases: TGTGCCAGCAGCCAGACAGGGAGCTCTTGGGAGCAGTACTTC.

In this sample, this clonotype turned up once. The CDR3 protein is CSAGDSGRPFSYNEQFF. Written as DNA, the CDR3 is TGCAGTGCCGGAGATAGCGGGAGGCCATTTTCCTACAATGAGCAGTTCTTC. The chain couples TRBV20-1 to TRBJ2-1; 10 nucleotides agree with TRBD2. CDR1 is DFQATT, CDR2 SNEGSKA, per germline (reference sequence). The length of the CDR3 is 17 residues. V trimming: 6 bases; J trimming: 1 base; junction bases outside the gene matches: 12.

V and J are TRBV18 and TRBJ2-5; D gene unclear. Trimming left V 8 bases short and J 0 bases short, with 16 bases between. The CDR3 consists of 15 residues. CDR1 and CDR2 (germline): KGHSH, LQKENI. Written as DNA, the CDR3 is TGTGCCAGCAGTGAAAATTACAAGTACCAAGAGACCCAGTACTTC. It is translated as CASSENYKYQETQYF.

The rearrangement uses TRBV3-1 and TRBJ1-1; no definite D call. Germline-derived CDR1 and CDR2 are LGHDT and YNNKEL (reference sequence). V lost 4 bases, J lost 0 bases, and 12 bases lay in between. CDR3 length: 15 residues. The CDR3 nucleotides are TGTGCCAGCAGCCCCACGGCCAGTATGAACACTGAAGCTTTCTTT. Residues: CASSPTASMNTEAFF.

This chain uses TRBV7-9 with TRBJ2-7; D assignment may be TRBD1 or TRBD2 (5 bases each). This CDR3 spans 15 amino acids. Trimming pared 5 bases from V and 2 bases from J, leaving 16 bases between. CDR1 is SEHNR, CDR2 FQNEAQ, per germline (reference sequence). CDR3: CASSPRDGWPYEQYF. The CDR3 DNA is TGTGCCAGCAGCCCCAGGGACGGGTGGCCCTACGAGCAGTACTTC. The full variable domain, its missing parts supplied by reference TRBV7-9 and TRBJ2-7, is DTGVSQNPRHKITKRGQNVTFRCDPISEHNRLYWYRQTLGQGPEFLTYFQNEAQLEKSRLLSDRFSAERPKGSFSTLEIQRTEQGDSAMYLCASSPRDGWPYEQYFGPGTRLTVT.

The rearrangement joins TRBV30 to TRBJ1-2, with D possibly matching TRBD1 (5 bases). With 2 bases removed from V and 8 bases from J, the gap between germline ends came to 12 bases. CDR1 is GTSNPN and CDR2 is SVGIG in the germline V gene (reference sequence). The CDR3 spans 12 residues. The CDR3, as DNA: TGTGCCTGGAGTAGGGCCAGGGAAGGCTACACCTTC. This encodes CAWSRAREGYTF.

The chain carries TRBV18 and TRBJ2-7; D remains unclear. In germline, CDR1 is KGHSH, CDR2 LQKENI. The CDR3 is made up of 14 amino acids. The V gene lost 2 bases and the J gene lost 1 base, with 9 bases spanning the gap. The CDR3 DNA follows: TGTGCCAGCTCACCAGGGCAGCTTTCCTACGAGCAGTACTTC. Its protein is CASSPGQLSYEQYF.

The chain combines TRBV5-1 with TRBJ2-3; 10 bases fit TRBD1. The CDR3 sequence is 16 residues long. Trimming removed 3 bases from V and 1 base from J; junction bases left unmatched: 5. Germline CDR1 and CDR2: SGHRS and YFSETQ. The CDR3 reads CASSSTGTGGTDTQYF. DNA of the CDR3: TGCGCCAGCAGCTCAACCGGGACAGGGGGCACAGATACGCAGTATTTT.

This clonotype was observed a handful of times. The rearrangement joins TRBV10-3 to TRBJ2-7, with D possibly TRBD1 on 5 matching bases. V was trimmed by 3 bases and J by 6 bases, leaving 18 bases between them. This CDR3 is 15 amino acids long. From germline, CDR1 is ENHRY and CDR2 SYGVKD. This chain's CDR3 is CAISDWWQGYCEQYF. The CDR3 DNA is TGTGCCATCAGTGACTGGTGGCAGGGATACTGCGAGCAGTACTTC.

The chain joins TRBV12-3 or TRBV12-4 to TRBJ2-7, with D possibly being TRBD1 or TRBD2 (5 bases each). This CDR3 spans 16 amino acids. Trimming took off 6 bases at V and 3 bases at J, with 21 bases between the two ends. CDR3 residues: CASSPRVPGGGYEQYF. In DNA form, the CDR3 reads TGTGCCAGCAGCCCGCGGGTCCCGGGTGGGGGCTACGAGCAGTACTTC.

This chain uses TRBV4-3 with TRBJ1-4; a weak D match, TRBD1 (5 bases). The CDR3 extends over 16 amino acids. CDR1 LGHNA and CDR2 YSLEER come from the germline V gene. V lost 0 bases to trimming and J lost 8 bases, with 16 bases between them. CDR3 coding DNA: TGCGCCAGCAGCCAAGATTTAACGGGTGGGGGGGAAAAACTGTTTTTT. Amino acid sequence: CASSQDLTGGGEKLFF.

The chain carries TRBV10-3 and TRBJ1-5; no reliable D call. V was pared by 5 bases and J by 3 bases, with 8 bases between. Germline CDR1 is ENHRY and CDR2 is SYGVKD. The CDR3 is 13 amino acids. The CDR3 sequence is CAISSGPNQPQHF. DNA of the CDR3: TGTGCCATCAGTTCAGGACCCAATCAGCCCCAGCATTTT.

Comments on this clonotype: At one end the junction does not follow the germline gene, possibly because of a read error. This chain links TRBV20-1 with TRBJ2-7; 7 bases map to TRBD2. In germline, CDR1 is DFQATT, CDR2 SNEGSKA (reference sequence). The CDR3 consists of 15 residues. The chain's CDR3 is CSAGDFGGSSYEQYF. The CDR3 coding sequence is TGCAGTGCTGGAGATTTTGGCGGGAGCTCCTACGAGCAGTACTTC.

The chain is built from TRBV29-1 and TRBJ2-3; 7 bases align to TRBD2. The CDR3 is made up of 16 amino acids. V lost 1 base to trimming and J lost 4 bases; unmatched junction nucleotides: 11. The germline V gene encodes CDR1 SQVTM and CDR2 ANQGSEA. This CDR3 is CSVEVGGDLGADTQYF. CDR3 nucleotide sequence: TGCAGCGTTGAAGTTGGGGGGGATTTGGGCGCAGATACGCAGTATTTT.

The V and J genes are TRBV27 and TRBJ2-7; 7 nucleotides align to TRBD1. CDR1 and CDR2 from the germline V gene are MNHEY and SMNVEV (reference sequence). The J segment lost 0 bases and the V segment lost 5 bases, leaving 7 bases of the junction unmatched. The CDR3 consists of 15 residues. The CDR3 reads CASSAGGRRSYEQYF. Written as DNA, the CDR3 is TGTGCCAGCAGTGCAGGGGGACGTCGCTCCTACGAGCAGTACTTC.

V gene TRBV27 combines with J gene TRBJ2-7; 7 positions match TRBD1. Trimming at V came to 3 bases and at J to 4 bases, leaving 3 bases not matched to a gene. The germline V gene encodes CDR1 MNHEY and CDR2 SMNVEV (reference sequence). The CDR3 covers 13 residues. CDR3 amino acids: CASSFIQGYEQYF. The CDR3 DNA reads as TGTGCCAGCAGTTTCATACAGGGGTACGAGCAGTACTTC.

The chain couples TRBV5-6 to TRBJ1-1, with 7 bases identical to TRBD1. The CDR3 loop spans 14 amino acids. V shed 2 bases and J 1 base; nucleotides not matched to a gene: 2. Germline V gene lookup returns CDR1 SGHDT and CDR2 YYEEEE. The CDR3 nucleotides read TGTGCCAGCAGCTTCGGGACAGAGAACACTGAAGCTTTCTTT. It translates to CASSFGTENTEAFF.

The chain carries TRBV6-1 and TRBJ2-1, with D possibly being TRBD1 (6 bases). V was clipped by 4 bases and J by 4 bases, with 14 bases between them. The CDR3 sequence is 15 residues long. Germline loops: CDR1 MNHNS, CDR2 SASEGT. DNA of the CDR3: TGTGCCAGCAGTGCCGGGCCCCAGGGGTACAATGAGCAGTTCTTC. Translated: CASSAGPQGYNEQFF.

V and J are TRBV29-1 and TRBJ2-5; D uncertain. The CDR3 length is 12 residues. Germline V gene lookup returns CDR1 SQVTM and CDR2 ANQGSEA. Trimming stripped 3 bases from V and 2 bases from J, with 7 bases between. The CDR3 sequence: CSVDLRQETQYF. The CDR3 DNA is TGCAGCGTTGACCTCCGGCAAGAGACCCAGTACTTC.

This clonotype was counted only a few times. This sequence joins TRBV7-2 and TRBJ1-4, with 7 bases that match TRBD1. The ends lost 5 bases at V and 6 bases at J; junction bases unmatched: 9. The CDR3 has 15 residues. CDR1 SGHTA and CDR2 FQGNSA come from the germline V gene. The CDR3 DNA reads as TGTGCCAGCAGCCAACGGACAGGTCGGGATGAAAAACTGTTTTTT. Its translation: CASSQRTGRDEKLFF. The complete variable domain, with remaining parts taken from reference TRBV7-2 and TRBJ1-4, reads GAGVSQSPSNKVTEKGKDVELRCDPISGHTALYWYRQSLGQGLEFLIYFQGNSAPDKSGLPSDRFSAERTGGSVSTLTIQRTQQEDSAVYLCASSQRTGRDEKLFFGSGTQLSVL.

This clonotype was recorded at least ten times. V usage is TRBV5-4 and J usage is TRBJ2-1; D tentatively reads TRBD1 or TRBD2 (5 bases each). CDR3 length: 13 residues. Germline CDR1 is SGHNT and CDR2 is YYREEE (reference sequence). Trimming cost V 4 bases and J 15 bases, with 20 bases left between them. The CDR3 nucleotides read TGTGCCAGCAGCCCCGACAGACCTTCGGGGTGGTTCTTC. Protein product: CASSPDRPSGWFF.

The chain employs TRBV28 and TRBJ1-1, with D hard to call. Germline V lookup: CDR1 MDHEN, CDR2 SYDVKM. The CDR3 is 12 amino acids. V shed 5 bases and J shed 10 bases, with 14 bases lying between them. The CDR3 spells CASSPSGPRAFF. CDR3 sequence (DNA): TGTGCCAGCAGTCCGTCTGGACCCCGAGCTTTCTTT.

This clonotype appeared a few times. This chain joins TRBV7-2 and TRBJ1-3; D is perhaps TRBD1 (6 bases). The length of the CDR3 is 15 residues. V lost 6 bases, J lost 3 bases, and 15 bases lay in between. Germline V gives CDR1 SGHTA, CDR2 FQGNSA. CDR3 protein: CASREQGGGGNTIYF. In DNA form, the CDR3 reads TGTGCCAGCAGGGAACAGGGAGGAGGTGGAAACACCATATATTTT. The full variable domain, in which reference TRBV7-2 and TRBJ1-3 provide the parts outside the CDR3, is GAGVSQSPSNKVTEKGKDVELRCDPISGHTALYWYRQSLGQGLEFLIYFQGNSAPDKSGLPSDRFSAERTGGSVSTLTIQRTQQEDSAVYLCASREQGGGGNTIYFGEGSWLTVV.